The 23 T cell receptor beta chains below all came from one sample that was sequenced in a study of response to subunit inactivated influenza vaccine. TCRdb reprocessed the RT-PCR reads with MiXCR, giving one entry per CDR3 protein. The table records about 620,000 distinct CDR3 sequences, around 10% of them present only once. The data were also submitted as part of a second study, on T cells expressing NK-cell markers. This second study says: Researchers built TCR beta cDNA using 5'RACE template switching with UMIs.

The sequencing here drew on PBMCs from blood, taken on the day of vaccination. The receptors stem from a man aged 50-60 years who received an inactivated influenza vaccine.

This chain joins TRBV18 and TRBJ2-1; 11 bases are a match to TRBD2. V lost 5 bases and J lost 7; bases outside the gene matches: 7. This CDR3 region has 15 residues. Germline CDR1 and CDR2: KGHSH and LQKENI. This CDR3 reads CASSSTSGRQNEQFF. For the CDR3, the DNA is TGTGCCAGCTCATCCACTAGCGGGAGACAAAATGAGCAGTTCTTC.

This clonotype came up a few times. The rearrangement joins TRBV4-1 to TRBJ1-4; D not certain. The germline V gene encodes CDR1 MGHRA and CDR2 YSYEKL. The CDR3 extends over 17 amino acids. V was shortened by 2 bases and J by 5 bases, with 18 bases between the two germline ends. CDR3 sequence (DNA): TGCGCCAGCAGCCAAAAGGCCCCCGGGCTAGGGAATGAAAAACTGTTTTTT. Amino acid sequence: CASSQKAPGLGNEKLFF.

Ten or more counts support this clonotype. The V gene is TRBV20-1, the J gene TRBJ2-1; D is perhaps TRBD1 or TRBD2 (6 bases each). Germline V gene sequence: CDR1 DFQATT, CDR2 SNEGSKA (reference sequence). This CDR3 is built from 13 residues. V was cut by 1 base and J by 7 bases, with 11 bases left in between. CDR3 coding DNA: TGCAGTGCTAGAGGGGGGGCGGGTAATGAGCAGTTCTTC. As protein: CSARGGAGNEQFF.

The rearrangement joins TRBV9 to TRBJ2-1, with 13 bases identical to TRBD2. CDR1 is SGDLS, CDR2 YYNGEE, per germline. V lost 3 bases and J lost 5; bases outside the gene matches: 5. The CDR3 spans 16 residues. DNA for the CDR3: TGTGCCAGCAGCGCGCCGGGACTAGCGGGAAACAATGAGCAGTTCTTC. This codes for CASSAPGLAGNNEQFF.

The table lists this clonotype with a few counts. The chain combines TRBV12-3 or TRBV12-4 with TRBJ2-1, with TRBD2 identical over 8 bases. J lost 5 bases, V lost 6 bases, and 9 bases had no gene match. This CDR3 is built from 15 residues. CDR3 sequence reads: CASSPGGESHNEQFF. The CDR3 nucleotides are TGTGCCAGCAGCCCCGGGGGGGAAAGTCACAATGAGCAGTTCTTC.

This chain connects TRBV14 to TRBJ1-2; D unclear. In germline, CDR1 is SGHDN, CDR2 FVKESK. Trimming took off 0 bases at V and 3 bases at J, with 11 bases between the two ends. The CDR3 runs to 15 residues. CDR3 sequence: CASSQESNPYYGYTF. CDR3 DNA sequence: TGTGCCAGCAGCCAAGAGTCGAACCCTTACTATGGCTACACCTTC.

This clonotype was seen ten or more times. The CDR3 DNA reads TGTGCCAGCAAAGCCCCGGGAGCCGGCGCTTCCGGGGAGCTGTTTTTT. It codes for CASKAPGAGASGELFF. The chain is built from TRBV12-3 or TRBV12-4 and TRBJ2-2; the D gene is possibly TRBD2 (6 bases). V lost 7 bases and J 6 bases, leaving 21 bases between the germline ends. This CDR3 region has 16 residues.

The chain joins TRBV6-5 to TRBJ2-2; D might be TRBD1 (6 bases). V was cut by 4 bases and J by 0 bases, with 6 bases left in between. The CDR3 covers 14 residues. Looked up from germline, CDR1 is MNHEY and CDR2 is SVGAGI. The DNA for the CDR3 is TGTGCCAGCAGTTGGGACACGAACACCGGGGAGCTGTTTTTT. Protein sequence: CASSWDTNTGELFF.

This clonotype was picked up a small number of times. The chain uses TRBV3-1 and TRBJ2-2, with 10 bases aligning to TRBD1. This CDR3 region has 16 residues. The V segment lost 1 base and the J segment 4 bases; nucleotides outside the gene matches: 3. CDR1 LGHDT and CDR2 YNNKEL come from the germline V gene (reference sequence). The CDR3 coding sequence is TGTGCCAGCAGCCAAGGCGGGACAGGGGCCACCGGGGAGCTGTTTTTT. It is translated as CASSQGGTGATGELFF. The variable domain in full, with the rest retrieved from reference TRBV3-1 and TRBJ2-2, is DTAVSQTPKYLVTQMGNDKSIKCEQNLGHDTMYWYKQDSKKFLKIMFSYNNKELIINETVPNRFSPKSPDKAHLNLHINSLELGDSAVYFCASSQGGTGATGELFFGEGSRLTVL.

This clonotype was observed at least ten times. V is TRBV29-1 and J is TRBJ2-7, with 8 positions matching TRBD2. Trimming cost V 4 bases and J 5 bases; bases outside gene matches: 7. From germline, CDR1 is SQVTM and CDR2 ANQGSEA. This CDR3 region has 13 residues. In nucleotides, the CDR3 is TGCAGCGTTGTGGTTCCGGGAGGGAACGAGCAGTACTTC. Translation: CSVVVPGGNEQYF.

This clonotype appeared a few times. V is TRBV4-3 and J is TRBJ2-7; D is ambiguous. Trimming took off 2 bases at V and 2 bases at J, with 16 bases between the two ends. This CDR3 is built from 16 residues. Per the germline V gene, CDR1 is LGHNA and CDR2 is YSLEER. Written as DNA, the CDR3 is TGCGCCAGCAGCCAAAGATTCACCGTCGGCCCCTACGAGCAGTACTTC. Amino acid sequence: CASSQRFTVGPYEQYF.

The rearrangement links TRBV12-3 or TRBV12-4 to TRBJ1-6; TRBD1 is a possible D gene (5 bases). The CDR3 contains 15 residues. Trimming removed 6 bases at V and 10 bases at J, with 19 bases between. In DNA form, the CDR3 reads TGTGCCAGCAGGGGCTCCCTAAGGGGCAGCTCACCCCTCCACTTT. Protein: CASRGSLRGSSPLHF.

This clonotype was picked up many times. The chain couples TRBV5-1 to TRBJ2-2, with 7 bases matching TRBD1. Germline V CDR1 and CDR2: SGHRS, YFSETQ. J was trimmed by 6 bases and V by 4 bases; bases with no gene match: 9. This CDR3 is built from 15 residues. The CDR3 DNA reads as TGCGCCAGCAGCCAAATACAGGGGTACGCCGGGGAGCTGTTTTTT. Translated, it gives CASSQIQGYAGELFF.

The CDR3 loop reads CSVETGASQPQHF. The DNA of the CDR3 is TGCAGCGTTGAAACAGGGGCTAGTCAGCCCCAGCATTTT. This sequence joins TRBV29-1 and TRBJ1-5, with TRBD1 matching 7 bases. Germline trimming cut 2 bases from V and 6 bases from J; bases unmatched to any gene: 4. The CDR3 contains 13 residues. Germline-derived CDR1 and CDR2 are SQVTM and ANQGSEA.

The table lists this clonotype with many counts. The chain uses TRBV20-1 and TRBJ2-3, with a weak D call TRBD2 (6 bases). V was trimmed by 3 bases and J by 8 bases, leaving 15 bases between them. There are 13 residues in the CDR3. CDR1 and CDR2 (germline): DFQATT, SNEGSKA (reference sequence). The CDR3 sequence is CSASGSFIGTQYF. The CDR3 region has the DNA TGCAGTGCTAGCGGGAGTTTTATCGGTACGCAGTATTTT.

V gene TRBV18 combines with J gene TRBJ1-2, with a possible D match to TRBD1 (5 bases). With 3 bases removed from V and 4 bases from J, the gap between germline ends came to 9 bases. The length of the CDR3 is 13 residues. Germline V gene lookup returns CDR1 KGHSH and CDR2 LQKENI. CDR3 protein: CASSPDSSYGYTF. Written as DNA, the CDR3 is TGTGCCAGCTCACCCGACAGTTCCTATGGCTACACCTTC.

This clonotype has a handful of counts. The rearrangement links TRBV4-2 to TRBJ1-5; D not resolved. Deletions cut 0 bases from V and 0 bases from J, with 9 bases between. The CDR3 totals 16 residues. The V gene's germline CDR1 is LGHNA and CDR2 YNFKEQ. The CDR3 nucleotides are TGTGCCAGCAGCCAAGAGGCAACAACTAGCAATCAGCCCCAGCATTTT. Amino acids: CASSQEATTSNQPQHF.

The chain uses TRBV7-9 and TRBJ1-1; no clear D gene. Germline V gene lookup returns CDR1 SEHNR and CDR2 FQNEAQ (reference sequence). The CDR3 consists of 11 residues. V was shortened by 6 bases and J by 6 bases, with 8 bases between the two germline ends. The chain's CDR3 is CASSRAAEAFF. The CDR3 DNA reads as TGTGCCAGCAGTCGGGCTGCTGAAGCTTTCTTT.

This chain joins TRBV27 and TRBJ2-3; TRBD2 aligns across 8 bases. This CDR3 contains 18 residues. Trimming at V came to 7 bases and at J to 0 bases, leaving 15 bases not matched to a gene. Germline CDR1 and CDR2: MNHEY and SMNVEV (reference sequence). CDR3 residues: CASTHLRGGFPSTDTQYF. DNA of the CDR3: TGTGCCAGCACCCACCTTCGGGGGGGCTTCCCTAGCACAGATACGCAGTATTTT.

The genes are TRBV27 and TRBJ2-1; D is tentatively TRBD1 or TRBD2 (5 bases each). The germline V gene encodes CDR1 MNHEY and CDR2 SMNVEV (reference sequence). The germline V and J ends were trimmed by 5 bases and 7 bases, with 21 bases remaining between them. The CDR3 totals 16 residues. CDR3 coding DNA: TGTGCCAGCAGTCCCAGACCCCCGCGAGAGGGGAATGAGCAGTTCTTC. This gives the protein CASSPRPPREGNEQFF.

The sample holds a few counts of this clonotype. The chain combines TRBV6-1 with TRBJ2-5; the match to TRBD1 covers 7 bases. The CDR3 covers 15 residues. Germline values: CDR1 MNHNS, CDR2 SASEGT. J was trimmed by 5 bases and V by 8 bases; bases with no gene match: 14. The DNA of the CDR3 is TGTGCCAGCTCTGTTAACTTAGGGGGCGGGGAGACCCAGTACTTC. It is translated as CASSVNLGGGETQYF.

This clonotype was observed many times. V is TRBV4-2 and J is TRBJ2-2; 10 bases fit TRBD2. The CDR3 covers 15 residues. Germline CDR1 reads LGHNA; CDR2 reads YNFKEQ. J lost 3 bases, V lost 5 bases, and 3 bases had no gene match. CDR3: CASSTSGTDTGELFF. In nucleotides, the CDR3 is TGTGCCAGCAGCACTAGCGGGACAGACACCGGGGAGCTGTTTTTT.

In this sample, this clonotype turned up a few times. The gene calls are TRBV12-3 or TRBV12-4 and TRBJ2-4; D not certain. V was clipped by 3 bases and J by 0 bases, with 6 bases between them. The length of the CDR3 is 14 residues. CDR3 DNA: TGTGCCAGCAGTTTCGACTCAGCCAAAAACATTCAGTACTTC. Protein product: CASSFDSAKNIQYF.